The rows below give T cell receptor beta chains drawn from one sample of a study of early T cells in non-severe SARS-CoV-2 infection. MiXCR, run by TCRdb on the 5' RACE reads, gives a single entry per CDR3 protein. The table shows around 53,000 distinct CDR3 sequences, with more than 6.5% occurring only once. Sequencing was performed on whole blood. These receptors originate from an adult who was a healthcare worker with PCR-confirmed SARS-CoV-2 infection or an uninfected control (not recorded which). Each CDR3 is given with its conserved first and last residue. Each record gives: J gene, V gene, CDR3 protein.

j_gene: TRBJ1-1
v_gene: TRBV10-2
CDR3aa: CASTQGAMTTEAFF

j_gene: TRBJ2-3
v_gene: TRBV20-1
CDR3aa: CSAPLATDTQYF

j_gene: TRBJ2-1
v_gene: TRBV2
CDR3aa: CASSRTSGGNEQFF

j_gene: TRBJ2-4
v_gene: TRBV20-1
CDR3aa: CSAKFTQIQYF

j_gene: TRBJ1-6
v_gene: TRBV5-4
CDR3aa: CASTLQGDNSPLHF

j_gene: TRBJ2-1
v_gene: TRBV2
CDR3aa: CASSPQGGYNEQFF

j_gene: TRBJ2-1
v_gene: TRBV7-2
CDR3aa: CASTMSSPYNEQFF

j_gene: TRBJ1-1
v_gene: TRBV5-1
CDR3aa: CASSLSGAGTEAFF

j_gene: TRBJ2-2
v_gene: TRBV7-8
CDR3aa: CASSLGTSSNTGELFF

j_gene: TRBJ1-5
v_gene: TRBV20-1
CDR3aa: CSARKGQGGNQPQHF

j_gene: TRBJ1-1
v_gene: TRBV7-8
CDR3aa: CASSLEWGSSTEAFF

j_gene: TRBJ2-1
v_gene: TRBV29-1
CDR3aa: CSAGASGGGNEQFF

j_gene: TRBJ2-1
v_gene: TRBV9
CDR3aa: CASSVGRGNNEQFF

j_gene: TRBJ1-1
v_gene: TRBV7-9
CDR3aa: CASSLDGQGARTEAFF

j_gene: TRBJ1-5
v_gene: TRBV5-1
CDR3aa: CASSFSSGGNQPQHF

j_gene: TRBJ1-1
v_gene: TRBV20-1
CDR3aa: CSALTGGDEAFF

j_gene: TRBJ1-4
v_gene: TRBV18
CDR3aa: CASSPTVSTNEKLFF

j_gene: TRBJ2-7
v_gene: TRBV29-1
CDR3aa: CSVGRVGGEQYF

j_gene: TRBJ2-2
v_gene: TRBV30
CDR3aa: CAWSVQQETGELFF

j_gene: TRBJ2-2
v_gene: TRBV24-1
CDR3aa: CATSDSGYAGELFF

j_gene: TRBJ2-3
v_gene: TRBV12-3/TRBV12-4
CDR3aa: CASSFSGGYADTQYF

j_gene: TRBJ2-3
v_gene: TRBV7-8
CDR3aa: CASSVQGARGTDTQYF

j_gene: TRBJ2-2
v_gene: TRBV30
CDR3aa: CAWRGGRKNTGELFF

j_gene: TRBJ1-5
v_gene: TRBV7-8
CDR3aa: CASSLGQGHRQPQHF

j_gene: TRBJ2-3
v_gene: TRBV5-1
CDR3aa: CASVQSDTQYF

j_gene: TRBJ2-3
v_gene: TRBV27
CDR3aa: CASSTGGPTDTQYF

j_gene: TRBJ2-1
v_gene: TRBV30
CDR3aa: CAWSVRGNNEQFF

j_gene: TRBJ2-1
v_gene: TRBV3-1
CDR3aa: CASSWTSGGYNEQFF

j_gene: TRBJ2-4
v_gene: TRBV7-2
CDR3aa: CASSLAGIFQYF

j_gene: TRBJ1-4
v_gene: TRBV5-1
CDR3aa: CASSLGGGAWNEKLFF

j_gene: TRBJ1-2
v_gene: TRBV27
CDR3aa: CATQDSDGYTF

j_gene: TRBJ1-3
v_gene: TRBV7-2
CDR3aa: CASSLTGVSGNTIYF

j_gene: TRBJ1-6
v_gene: TRBV7-9
CDR3aa: CASSPPDGYYNSPLHF

j_gene: TRBJ1-2
v_gene: TRBV14
CDR3aa: CASSQEGARLAGGYTF

j_gene: TRBJ2-1
v_gene: TRBV5-6
CDR3aa: CASSLKPSSYNEQFF

j_gene: TRBJ1-6
v_gene: TRBV5-4
CDR3aa: CASSPAISAIGSYNSPLHF

j_gene: TRBJ1-5
v_gene: TRBV23-1
CDR3aa: CASSQEGASNKEANQPQHF

j_gene: TRBJ1-5
v_gene: TRBV29-1
CDR3aa: CSVAGAGNQPQHF

j_gene: TRBJ2-3
v_gene: TRBV20-1
CDR3aa: CSASSGGGRADTQYF

j_gene: TRBJ2-7
v_gene: TRBV6-1
CDR3aa: CASSEAGTSNYEQYF

j_gene: TRBJ2-1
v_gene: TRBV6-2/TRBV6-3
CDR3aa: CASSYTSSGYYNEQFF

j_gene: TRBJ1-3
v_gene: TRBV12-3/TRBV12-4
CDR3aa: CASSPLLRNTIYF

j_gene: TRBJ1-6
v_gene: TRBV7-6
CDR3aa: CASSLGTGSNSPLHF

j_gene: TRBJ1-5
v_gene: TRBV6-1
CDR3aa: CASSEWGPGEPQHF

j_gene: TRBJ1-2
v_gene: TRBV28
CDR3aa: CASSGTDPNYGYTF

j_gene: TRBJ2-7
v_gene: TRBV7-9
CDR3aa: CASSETRGRPYEQYF

j_gene: TRBJ2-3
v_gene: TRBV5-1
CDR3aa: CASSLDLYLTDTQYF

j_gene: TRBJ2-1
v_gene: TRBV2
CDR3aa: CASNGGSSYNEQFF

j_gene: TRBJ1-4
v_gene: TRBV25-1
CDR3aa: CASSEGTGPGEKLFF

j_gene: TRBJ2-7
v_gene: TRBV20-1
CDR3aa: CSARDASGVSYEQYF

j_gene: TRBJ2-3
v_gene: TRBV11-2
CDR3aa: CASSSRTSGIYTDTQYF

j_gene: TRBJ1-2
v_gene: TRBV5-5
CDR3aa: CASSLEGFNYGYTF